The sequence of this TCR beta chain was determined in a study of blood T cell repertoires in COVID-19. In its sample, this clone was seen a few times. Germline-derived CDR1 and CDR2 are KGHDR and SFDVKD. With 1 base removed from V and 6 bases from J, the gap between germline ends came to 6 bases. The CDR3 extends over 13 amino acids. Repertoires were generated with immunoSEQ multiplex PCR, while TCRdb's copy carries only in-frame clones and drops some. In the table there are about 200,000 clones, approximately 86% of which are singletons. The sample taken for sequencing was PBMCs or T cells enriched from blood (not recorded which). This receptor was obtained from a woman in her twenties or thirties who had been exposed to COVID-19. The chain combines TRBV24-1 with TRBJ2-1; possible D gene TRBD2, 6 bases. CDR3 bases: TGTGCCACCAGTGATTTACTAGCCAATGAGCAGTTCTTC. As protein: CATSDLLANEQFF.